The 19 T cell receptor beta chains below were found in one sample sequenced in a study of T cell clonality in common variable immunodeficiency. Using immunoSEQ multiplex PCR, the repertoire was profiled, and TCRdb retains in-frame clones only, with some absent. There are roughly 29,000 clones in the sample, none observed a single time. The sequencing sample was made of peripheral blood mononuclear cells. Receptors were obtained from a person between 18 and 75 years old in good health.

At least ten counts were recorded for this clone. The read comes to an end 3 residues before the CDR3 does, leaving the germline J gene to fill in the end. The chain recombines TRBV10-3 with TRBJ2-7; 10 bases agree with TRBD1. The V and J ends lost 5 bases and 5 bases, in that order; junction bases with no gene match: 9. The CDR3 runs to 15 residues. Germline V CDR1 and CDR2: ENHRY, SYGVKD. This chain's CDR3 is CAISLRGQGSDEQYF. CDR3 DNA (partial): TGTGCCATCAGTCTCCGGGGACAGGGGTCCGACGAG.

This clone was picked up many times. Read data end 3 residues before the CDR3 end; the end is taken from the germline J gene. This chain joins TRBV12-3 or TRBV12-4 and TRBJ2-5; D gene uncertain. This CDR3 has 11 amino acids. The V end was cut by 0 bases, the J end by 7 bases, with 3 bases between. This chain's CDR3 is CASSLAWTQYF. CDR3 DNA (partial): TGTGCCAGCAGTTTAGCCTGGACC.

This clone has at least ten counts. The read falls 3 residues short of the CDR3 end, and the missing part is taken from the germline J gene. J is TRBJ2-1 and V is TRBV5-4, with 9 positions matching TRBD1. CDR1 and CDR2 (germline): SGHNT, YYREEE (reference sequence). The CDR3 sequence is 15 residues long. Germline trimming cut 0 bases from V and 2 bases from J; bases unmatched to any gene: 0. Partial CDR3 DNA: TGTGCCAGCAGCTTGGGACAGGGGGCCTACAATGAG. It specifies CASSLGQGAYNE. The whole CDR3 sequence is CASSLGQGAYNEQFF.

About this clone itself: The read gets to within 3 residues of the CDR3 end, and the germline J gene fills in the rest. The V call is TRBV7-2, the J call TRBJ1-1, with a weak D call TRBD1 (5 bases). V lost 6 bases, J lost 5 bases, and 13 bases lay in between. The CDR3 sequence is 13 residues long. Germline CDR1 SGHTA, CDR2 FQGNSA. This chain's CDR3 is CASSSRVSTEAFF. The CDR3 bases that were read are TGTGCCAGCAGTTCCAGGGTGTCGACTGAA.

At least ten counts were recorded for this clone. With the read ending 3 residues before the CDR3 end, the germline J gene is used to fill in that end. This sequence joins TRBV9 and TRBJ2-1; TRBD2 matches 9 bases. V gave up 2 bases and J gave up 3 bases; unmatched junction bases: 3. This CDR3 spans 15 amino acids. Germline lookup yields CDR1 SGDLS and CDR2 YYNGEE. The CDR3 sequence is CASSVSGGDYNEQFF. The CDR3 bases that were read are TGTGCCAGCAGCGTTAGCGGGGGCGACTACAATGAG. Variable domain in full (rest from reference TRBV9 and TRBJ2-1): DSGVTQTPKHLITATGQRVTLRCSPRSGDLSVYWYQQSLDQGLQFLIQYYNGEERAKGNILERFSAQQFPDLHSELNLSSLELGDSALYFCASSVSGGDYNEQFFGPGTRLTVL.

In this sample, this clone turned up many times. The read ends 3 residues early relative to the CDR3; the germline J gene fills the gap. The rearrangement links TRBV7-3 to TRBJ2-1; TRBD2 aligns across 10 bases. Per the germline V gene, CDR1 is SGHTA and CDR2 is FQGTGA. The CDR3 is 17 amino acids. V was clipped by 5 bases and J by 9 bases; unmatched bases: 16. CDR3 loop: CASSPNGGSGGAGEQFF. The DNA read from the CDR3 is TGTGCCAGCAGCCCCAACGGGGGGAGCGGGGGGGCGGGTGAG.

This clone was picked up many times. The read gets to within 3 residues of the CDR3 end, and the germline J gene fills in the rest. The chain uses TRBV4-1 and TRBJ2-5, with 11 positions matching TRBD1. The length of the CDR3 is 16 residues. The germline gives CDR1 MGHRA, CDR2 YSYEKL. Trimming at V came to 3 bases and at J to 5 bases, leaving 8 bases not matched to a gene. The DNA read from the CDR3 is TGCGCCAGCAGCCACCCCTCCGGGACAGGGGGGGAGACC. Translated: CASSHPSGTGGET. The whole CDR3 sequence reads CASSHPSGTGGETQYF.

This clone was observed at least ten times. The CDR3 end lies 3 residues beyond the end of the read and is filled in from the germline J gene. The chain is built from TRBV7-8 and TRBJ2-3, with 13 bases lining up with TRBD2. Germline V gives CDR1 SGHVS, CDR2 FQNEAQ. This CDR3 contains 17 residues. Trimming removed 7 bases from V and 2 bases from J; junction bases left unmatched: 9. The CDR3 loop reads CASNRLAGGSLTDTQYF. The part of the CDR3 DNA that was read is TGTGCCAGCAATCGACTAGCGGGGGGTTCCCTCACAGATACG.

To note about this clone: The junction departs from the called germline gene at one end, perhaps through a read error. The read terminates 3 residues before the CDR3 end, so the remaining end is supplied by the germline J gene. The chain employs TRBV7-9 and TRBJ2-3; maybe TRBD2 (5 bases). CDR3 length equals 14 residues. Germline CDR1 SEHNR, CDR2 FQNEAQ (reference sequence). The CDR3 DNA, read in part, is TGTGCCCGCAGCTTGGAGGCAGGTTCAGAGACG. Protein: CARSLEAGSET. The whole CDR3 reads CARSLEAGSETQYF.

This clone was seen ten or more times. The read falls 3 residues short of the CDR3 end, and the missing part is taken from the germline J gene. The chain couples TRBV10-3 to TRBJ2-7; D unclear. Germline assignment: CDR1 ENHRY and CDR2 SYGVKD. V was trimmed by 0 bases and J by 3 bases, leaving 6 bases between them. CDR3 length equals 13 residues. CDR3 protein: CAISESSYYEQYF. CDR3 DNA, as far as it was read: TGTGCCATCAGTGAGTCGAGCTACTACGAG.

This clone was seen repeatedly, ten times or more. The read halts 3 residues ahead of the CDR3 end, with the missing end drawn from the germline J gene. This chain connects TRBV5-4 to TRBJ2-5; perhaps TRBD2 as D (6 bases). Germline loops: CDR1 SGHNT, CDR2 YYREEE (reference sequence). V gave up 5 bases and J gave up 0 bases, with 14 bases separating them. The CDR3 spans 15 residues. CDR3: CASSYQWGDQETQYF. The sequenced part of the CDR3 DNA is TGTGCCAGCAGTTACCAGTGGGGGGACCAAGAGACC.

The table lists this clone with many counts. CDR3 sequence: CSARDRTGASPLHF. The part of the CDR3 DNA that was read is TGCAGTGCTAGAGATCGGACAGGCGCCTCACCC. The rearrangement links TRBV20-1 to TRBJ1-6; TRBD1 matches 7 bases. The CDR3 is cut off 3 residues early in the read; its end comes from the germline J gene. The CDR3 is 14 amino acids. In germline, CDR1 is DFQATT, CDR2 SNEGSKA (reference sequence). Trimming removed 0 bases from V and 10 bases from J; junction bases left unmatched: 6.

This clone was recorded many times. The CDR3 DNA, read in part, is TGTGCCAGCACTGGGACAGGGGGCATT. It codes for CASTGTGGI. From start to end, the CDR3 is CASTGTGGIQYF. This chain uses TRBV2 with TRBJ2-4; TRBD1 agrees at 11 bases. The sequenced fragment ends 3 residues before the CDR3 boundary, so the rest is inferred from the germline J gene. CDR1 and CDR2 from the germline V gene are SNHLY and FYNNEI. The V and J ends lost 7 bases and 9 bases, in that order; junction bases with no gene match: 2. CDR3 length equals 12 residues.

In this sample, this clone turned up many times. CDR3 sequence reads: CASSELAGGPDTQYF. The sequenced CDR3 bases are TGTGCCAGCAGCGAACTAGCGGGGGGGCCAGATACG. The chain uses TRBV13 and TRBJ2-3; 13 bases map to TRBD2. The read ends 3 residues early relative to the CDR3; the germline J gene fills the gap. Trimming took 5 bases from V and 4 from J; bases not matched to a gene: 3. CDR3 length equals 15 residues. Germline V gene lookup returns CDR1 PRHDT and CDR2 FYEKMQ (reference sequence).

This clone showed up many times. The CDR3 sequence is CASSLGLADSTDTQYF. CDR3 bases read: TGCGCCAGCAGCTTGGGTTTGGCGGATAGCACAGATACG. The rearrangement uses TRBV5-1 and TRBJ2-3; D uncertain. The read halts 3 residues ahead of the CDR3 end, with the missing end drawn from the germline J gene. V was cut by 0 bases and J by 0 bases, with 11 bases left in between. The CDR3 loop spans 16 amino acids. Germline loops: CDR1 SGHRS, CDR2 YFSETQ.

Many counts were recorded for this clone. The CDR3 here is CASSPRRDRDEKLFF. Incomplete CDR3 DNA: TGTGCCAGCAGCCCACGCCGGGACAGGGACGAAAAA. The chain combines TRBV5-5 with TRBJ1-4, with 9 bases aligning to TRBD1. The read stops 3 residues short of the end of the CDR3; the missing end is completed from the germline J gene. V lost 4 bases, J lost 8 bases, and 9 bases stayed unmatched. The CDR3 consists of 15 residues. Germline V gives CDR1 SGHKS, CDR2 YYEKEE (reference sequence). The whole variable domain, remainder taken from reference TRBV5-5 and TRBJ1-4, is DAGVTQSPTHLIKTRGQQVTLRCSPISGHKSVSWYQQVLGQGPQFIFQYYEKEERGRGNFPDRFSARQFPNYSSELNVNALLLGDSALYLCASSPRRDRDEKLFFGSGTQLSVL.

This clone occurred many times. One end of the junction is discordant with germline, which a read error may explain. The read ends 3 residues shy of where the CDR3 ends; the end is completed using the germline J gene. The chain couples TRBV7-7 to TRBJ2-3, with D tentatively TRBD2 (5 bases). Looked up from germline, CDR1 is SSHAT and CDR2 is FNYEAQ (reference sequence). The CDR3 extends over 13 amino acids. The CDR3 spells CASSLERADTQYF. Incomplete CDR3 DNA: TGTGCTAGCAGCTTAGAGAGGGCAGATACG.

This clone was detected many times. The CDR3 reads CASSSTGEAFF. The part of the CDR3 DNA that was read is TGTGCCAGCAGCTCGACAGGAGAA. This chain links TRBV5-6 with TRBJ1-1, with D possibly matching TRBD1 (6 bases). The sequenced fragment ends 3 residues before the CDR3 boundary, so the rest is inferred from the germline J gene. Germline CDR1 reads SGHDT; CDR2 reads YYEEEE. The CDR3 is 11 residues long.

This clone was found many times. The CDR3 end falls 3 residues outside the read, so it is completed with the germline J gene. The chain links TRBV5-1 to TRBJ1-1; maybe TRBD1 (5 bases). The CDR3 runs to 14 residues. Deletions cut 6 bases from V and 1 base from J, with 13 bases between. Germline-derived CDR1 and CDR2 are SGHRS and YFSETQ. CDR3 protein: CASIRGQGNTEAFF. Partial CDR3 DNA: TGCGCCAGCATCCGTGGGCAGGGGAACACTGAA. Variable domain in full (rest from reference TRBV5-1 and TRBJ1-1): KAGVTQTPRYLIKTRGQQVTLSCSPISGHRSVSWYQQTPGQGLQFLFEYFSETQRNKGNFPGRFSGRQFSNSRSEMNVSTLELGDSALYLCASIRGQGNTEAFFGQGTRLTVV.